One sample yielded the 20 T cell receptor beta chains listed below, sequenced in a study of follicular helper T cells after annual influenza vaccination. Time point denoted: 2014-2015 season, pre-vaccination. Profiling relied on immunoSEQ multiplex PCR, and the TCRdb table lists in-frame clones only, not all of them. This table has over 11,000 clones, 70% to 90% appearing once. Sequenced material: CXCR5- memory CD4+ T cells sorted from blood, taken on the day of influenza vaccination. These receptor sequences come from an adult who received the influenza vaccine.

V usage is TRBV9 and J usage is TRBJ2-5; TRBD2 is a possible D gene (7 bases). This CDR3 has 16 amino acids. CDR1 and CDR2 from the germline V gene are SGDLS and YYNGEE. Trimming cost V 4 bases and J 5 bases, with 21 bases left between them. CDR3: CASSSRGAGARETQYF. The CDR3 region has the DNA TGTGCCAGCAGCAGTAGAGGGGCGGGGGCCCGGGAGACCCAGTACTTC.

The chain employs TRBV6-6 and TRBJ2-7, with 9 nucleotides matching TRBD1. Germline V CDR1 and CDR2: MNHNY, SVGAGI (reference sequence). This CDR3 is built from 14 residues. The V segment lost 2 bases and the J segment 3 bases; nucleotides outside the gene matches: 2. CDR3 residues: CASSYRQGGYEQYF. The CDR3 DNA follows: TGTGCCAGCAGTTACCGACAGGGGGGCTACGAGCAGTACTTC.

This chain connects TRBV4-1 to TRBJ2-1, with 8 bases matching TRBD2. Germline V gene data show CDR1 as MGHRA and CDR2 as YSYEKL. The CDR3 is 19 amino acids. Unmatched junction bases numbered 17, after V lost 4 bases and J lost 3 bases. CDR3 sequence: CASSPPRYLSGDHYNEQFF. In DNA, the CDR3 is TGCGCCAGCAGCCCCCCCCGCTACCTTAGCGGGGATCACTACAATGAGCAGTTCTTC.

The chain couples TRBV29-1 to TRBJ2-1; TRBD2 matches at 9 bases. With 6 bases clipped from V and 1 base from J, the junction kept 4 bases outside the gene matches. Germline CDR1 is SQVTM and CDR2 is ANQGSEA. CDR3 length equals 14 residues. The CDR3 DNA is TGCAGCGTGACGCGGGGGGGGTCCTACAATGAGCAGTTCTTC. The encoded protein is CSVTRGGSYNEQFF.

The rearrangement links TRBV23-1 to TRBJ1-5; 7 bases are shared with TRBD1. Being an ORF, TRBV23-1 has a function that is uncertain. V shed 1 base, J shed 1 base, and the junction held 10 bases outside the gene matches. The CDR3 is made up of 18 amino acids. The CDR3: CASSQFPGGGPSNQPQHF. CDR3 nucleotides: TGCGCCAGCAGTCAATTCCCCGGAGGGGGCCCGAGCAATCAGCCCCAGCATTTT.

The chain carries TRBV14 and TRBJ2-1; TRBD2 agrees at 13 bases. The CDR3 loop spans 15 amino acids. Germline V gene lookup returns CDR1 SGHDN and CDR2 FVKESK. V was pared by 4 bases and J by 11 bases, with 8 bases of the junction left unmatched. The chain's CDR3 is CASSPELAGGPKQFF. DNA for the CDR3: TGTGCCAGCAGCCCGGAACTAGCGGGGGGGCCCAAGCAGTTCTTC.

This rearrangement joins TRBV2 to TRBJ2-1, with D tentatively TRBD2 (6 bases). V lost 6 bases and J lost 2, with 14 bases in between. The germline V gene has CDR1 SNHLY and CDR2 FYNNEI. CDR3 length equals 15 residues. Here the CDR3 reads CASSYSGVTYNEQFF. The CDR3 DNA reads TGTGCCAGCAGCTATAGCGGCGTTACCTACAATGAGCAGTTCTTC.

CDR3 bases: TGTGCCAGCAGTTTACCCCGGAATGGGGGGCGACTCTATGGCTACACCTTC. It specifies CASSLPRNGGRLYGYTF. The chain couples TRBV28 to TRBJ1-2; D is possibly TRBD1 (6 bases). CDR3 length equals 17 residues. V was pared by 2 bases and J by 4 bases, with 20 bases between. Germline-derived CDR1 and CDR2 are MDHEN and SYDVKM.

V is TRBV2 and J is TRBJ2-7, with D perhaps assigned TRBD1 or TRBD2 (5 bases each). With 6 bases removed from V and 3 bases from J, the gap between germline ends came to 12 bases. The CDR3 covers 13 residues. Germline V gives CDR1 SNHLY, CDR2 FYNNEI. The CDR3 spells CASRRDASYEQYF. Written as DNA, the CDR3 is TGTGCCAGCAGACGGGACGCAAGCTACGAGCAGTACTTC.

This sequence joins TRBV6-6 and TRBJ2-3; D may match TRBD1 or TRBD2 (5 bases each). Trimming stripped 9 bases from V and 7 bases from J, with 23 bases between. The CDR3 has 15 amino acids. Germline V gene data show CDR1 as MNHNY and CDR2 as SVGAGI (reference sequence). This chain's CDR3 is CASGGPGAPLNTQYF. In nucleotides, the CDR3 is TGTGCCAGTGGGGGTCCCGGGGCGCCACTGAATACGCAGTATTTT.

The chain employs TRBV18 and TRBJ2-1; 7 nucleotides align to TRBD1. V lost 5 bases and J lost 4; bases outside the gene matches: 8. This CDR3 is built from 15 residues. Germline-derived CDR1 and CDR2 are KGHSH and LQKENI. CDR3 region: CASSSPTGIYNEQFF. In DNA form, the CDR3 reads TGTGCCAGCTCATCGCCGACAGGGATATACAATGAGCAGTTCTTC.

The gene calls are TRBV19 and TRBJ1-6; 7 bases line up with TRBD1. The germline V gene encodes CDR1 LNHDA and CDR2 SQIVND (reference sequence). After removal of 4 bases from V and 7 bases from J, the junction contained 4 bases not matched to a gene. The CDR3 has 14 residues. As DNA, the CDR3 is TGTGCCAGTAGTAGGGGGGACAGCAATTCACCCCTCCACTTT. Its protein product is CASSRGDSNSPLHF.

In DNA form, the CDR3 reads TGTGCCAGCATCGGGAGTAACACAGATACGCAGTATTTT. Translation gives CASIGSNTDTQYF. This chain joins TRBV28 and TRBJ2-3; possible D gene TRBD2, 6 bases. V lost 7 bases and J 2 bases, leaving 10 bases between the germline ends. The CDR3 totals 13 residues. Looked up from germline, CDR1 is MDHEN and CDR2 is SYDVKM. The full variable domain, in which reference TRBV28 and TRBJ2-3 provide the parts outside the CDR3, is DVKVTQSSRYLVKRTGEKVFLECVQDMDHENMFWYRQDPGLGLRLIYFSYDVKMKEKGDIPEGYSVSREKKERFSLILESASTNQTSMYLCASIGSNTDTQYFGPGTRLTVL.

V gene TRBV5-1 combines with J gene TRBJ1-4; D is undetermined. Germline CDR1 SGHRS, CDR2 YFSETQ. V lost 4 bases and J 8 bases, leaving 18 bases between the germline ends. The CDR3 extends over 15 amino acids. The DNA for the CDR3 is TGCGCCAGCAGCATCGGTACTACCACCCAGGAAAAACTGTTTTTT. It is translated as CASSIGTTTQEKLFF.

The V and J genes are TRBV15 and TRBJ2-3, with TRBD2 as a possible D gene (6 bases). Trimming pared 0 bases from V and 4 bases from J, leaving 17 bases between. This CDR3 spans 17 amino acids. In germline, CDR1 is LNHNV, CDR2 YYDKDF (reference sequence). Here the CDR3 reads CATSRDLGGRPADTQYF. CDR3 sequence (DNA): TGTGCCACCAGCAGAGATCTGGGGGGTAGGCCCGCAGATACGCAGTATTTT.

The V call is TRBV9, the J call TRBJ2-7, with D unresolved. Germline-derived CDR1 and CDR2 are SGDLS and YYNGEE. There are 14 residues in the CDR3. The V and J ends lost 2 bases and 6 bases respectively, with 15 bases between them. The CDR3 loop reads CASSVSPGEVEQYF. The DNA for the CDR3 is TGTGCCAGCAGCGTGAGCCCCGGAGAGGTCGAGCAGTACTTC.

This clone was counted only a few times. The chain combines TRBV6-5 with TRBJ2-7; D unresolved. The CDR3 consists of 13 residues. The ends were cut back, 4 bases at V and 2 bases at J, with 9 bases in the middle. CDR1 MNHEY and CDR2 SVGAGI come from the germline V gene. CDR3 sequence: CASSSKSTYEQYF. Written as DNA, the CDR3 is TGTGCCAGCAGTTCCAAGAGTACCTACGAGCAGTACTTC.

This chain's CDR3 is CASSSAHFYNEQFF. The CDR3 DNA follows: TGTGCCAGCAGCTCGGCCCACTTTTACAATGAGCAGTTCTTC. The chain has TRBV7-2 and TRBJ2-1; no clear D gene. The CDR3 runs to 14 residues. Germline V gene lookup returns CDR1 SGHTA and CDR2 FQGNSA. V shed 4 bases and J shed 4 bases, with 11 bases lying between them.

V is TRBV19 and J is TRBJ1-5; D uncertain. The CDR3 totals 13 residues. Looked up from germline, CDR1 is LNHDA and CDR2 is SQIVND (reference sequence). Trimming took 5 bases from V and 5 from J, leaving 10 bases between them. The CDR3 bases are TGTGCCAGTAGTCCCTCAGTCGATCAGCCCCAGCATTTT. Translation gives CASSPSVDQPQHF. The full variable domain, completed using reference TRBV19 and TRBJ1-5, is DGGITQSPKYLFRKEGQNVTLSCEQNLNHDAMYWYRQDPGQGLRLIYYSQIVNDFQKGDIAEGYSVSREKKESFPLTVTSAQKNPTAFYLCASSPSVDQPQHFGDGTRLSIL.

This sequence joins TRBV7-2 and TRBJ2-7; weak D call: TRBD2 (6 bases). The CDR3 sequence is 13 residues long. V dropped 4 bases and J dropped 6 bases, with 13 bases sitting between them. Germline CDR1 is SGHTA and CDR2 is FQGNSA. The DNA for the CDR3 is TGTGCCAGCAGCTGGAGCGAAGCGGGCGAGCAGTACTTC. This encodes CASSWSEAGEQYF. Together with reference TRBV7-2 and TRBJ2-7, the CDR3 gives the full variable domain: GAGVSQSPSNKVTEKGKDVELRCDPISGHTALYWYRQSLGQGLEFLIYFQGNSAPDKSGLPSDRFSAERTGGSVSTLTIQRTQQEDSAVYLCASSWSEAGEQYFGPGTRLTVT.